This passage covers 20 T cell receptor beta chains from one sample sequenced in a study of neurological immune-mediated disorders. TCRdb re-called the 5' RACE reads with MiXCR, one entry per CDR3 protein. The data contain about 38,000 distinct CDR3 sequences, under 14% of them singletons. Source material: CD4+ T cells from blood. These TCRs come from a woman in her twenties or thirties with HTLV-1-associated myelopathy (HAM/TSP).

The V call is TRBV7-9, the J call TRBJ1-2, with D tentatively TRBD1 (6 bases). Trimming removed 7 bases from V and 9 bases from J, with 21 bases in between. The length of the CDR3 is 14 residues. The germline V gene has CDR1 SEHNR and CDR2 FQNEAQ (reference sequence). This CDR3 reads CASTEGQWALSYTF. CDR3 DNA: TGTGCCAGCACCGAAGGACAGTGGGCGCTTAGCTACACCTTC.

V gene TRBV30 combines with J gene TRBJ2-1, with a weak D call TRBD2 (6 bases). Germline assignment: CDR1 GTSNPN and CDR2 SVGIG (reference sequence). Trimming removed 2 bases from V and 0 bases from J, with 8 bases in between. The CDR3 is 14 residues long. CDR3 DNA: TGTGCCTGGAGTTTGGGGGGCTCCTACAATGAGCAGTTCTTC. This codes for CAWSLGGSYNEQFF.

This clonotype was counted many times. The chain joins TRBV10-3 to TRBJ1-1; D call uncertain. Looked up from germline, CDR1 is ENHRY and CDR2 is SYGVKD. There are 14 residues in the CDR3. V was pared by 6 bases and J by 1 base, with 12 bases between. CDR3 region: CAIRSGSKNTEAFF. For the CDR3, the DNA is TGTGCCATCAGATCGGGAAGTAAGAACACTGAAGCTTTCTTT.

This clonotype was seen many times. The V gene is TRBV20-1, the J gene TRBJ2-3; D call uncertain. The V end lost 0 bases, the J end lost 2 bases, and 3 bases lay between the germline ends. The germline gives CDR1 DFQATT, CDR2 SNEGSKA (reference sequence). CDR3 length: 12 residues. The CDR3, as DNA: TGCAGTGCTAGAGAGAACACAGATACGCAGTATTTT. Translation: CSARENTDTQYF.

This clonotype was picked up many times. The rearrangement uses TRBV7-9 and TRBJ2-1; the match to TRBD1 covers 12 bases. CDR3 length equals 15 residues. The trim removed 4 bases at V and 8 bases at J, leaving 6 bases unmatched. Germline loops: CDR1 SEHNR, CDR2 FQNEAQ (reference sequence). CDR3 amino acids: CASSWGQGALDEQFF. CDR3 in DNA: TGTGCCAGCAGCTGGGGACAGGGGGCTCTAGATGAGCAGTTCTTC.

In its sample, this clonotype was seen many times. The J gene is TRBJ2-3, the V gene TRBV29-1; 10 nucleotides line up with TRBD2. The CDR3 is 16 amino acids. V was pared by 6 bases and J by 2 bases, with 11 bases of the junction left unmatched. From germline, CDR1 is SQVTM and CDR2 ANQGSEA. The CDR3 region is CSVLRGLADNTDTQYF. The CDR3 DNA reads as TGCAGCGTGTTACGCGGACTAGCGGACAACACAGATACGCAGTATTTT.

In this sample, this clonotype turned up many times. The V call is TRBV5-1, the J call TRBJ2-3; D ambiguous. The germline V gene encodes CDR1 SGHRS and CDR2 YFSETQ. Between the trimmed V and J ends, which lost 1 base and 3 bases, there was a span of 6 bases. The CDR3 runs to 13 residues. CDR3 sequence: CASSLRETDTQYF. CDR3 nucleotide sequence: TGCGCCAGCAGCTTGCGTGAAACAGATACGCAGTATTTT. Together with reference TRBV5-1 and TRBJ2-3, the CDR3 gives the full variable domain: KAGVTQTPRYLIKTRGQQVTLSCSPISGHRSVSWYQQTPGQGLQFLFEYFSETQRNKGNFPGRFSGRQFSNSRSEMNVSTLELGDSALYLCASSLRETDTQYFGPGTRLTVL.

By share, this clonotype counts as medium-sized (0.01 to 0.1%). The chain employs TRBV20-1 and TRBJ2-7, with a possible D match to TRBD2 (6 bases). Between the trimmed V and J ends, which lost 3 bases and 6 bases, there was a span of 21 bases. This CDR3 comprises 15 residues. CDR1 and CDR2 (germline): DFQATT, SNEGSKA (reference sequence). CDR3 DNA: TGCAGTGCTAGGAGATATGTGGGACTTCAAGTCGAGCAGTACTTC. Protein product: CSARRYVGLQVEQYF.

This clonotype was counted ten times or more. The V call is TRBV6-5, the J call TRBJ1-4, with a tentative D call TRBD1 (5 bases). Between the trimmed V and J ends, which lost 3 bases and 3 bases, there was a span of 14 bases. The CDR3 runs to 16 residues. Germline values: CDR1 MNHEY, CDR2 SVGAGI. The CDR3 sequence: CASSYTGTYANEKLFF. The CDR3 nucleotides are TGTGCCAGCAGTTATACCGGGACCTATGCTAATGAAAAACTGTTTTTT.

This clonotype was recorded at least ten times. The chain links TRBV4-2 to TRBJ2-3; 7 bases map to TRBD1. The CDR3 consists of 16 residues. Germline V lookup: CDR1 LGHNA, CDR2 YNFKEQ. The V and J ends lost 3 bases and 3 bases, in that order; junction bases with no gene match: 9. The CDR3 region has the DNA TGTGCCAGCAGCCAGGTCGGGACAGAGGCAACAGATACGCAGTATTTT. Protein sequence: CASSQVGTEATDTQYF.

At least ten counts were recorded for this clonotype. Here the CDR3 reads CSARGTGTGGYEQYF. In nucleotides, the CDR3 is TGCAGTGCTAGGGGAACCGGGACAGGGGGCTACGAGCAGTACTTC. The chain employs TRBV20-1 and TRBJ2-7; 11 bases fit TRBD1. Germline trimming cut 3 bases from V and 3 bases from J; bases unmatched to any gene: 7. Germline V gives CDR1 DFQATT, CDR2 SNEGSKA (reference sequence). This CDR3 has 15 residues.

This clonotype appeared many times. The V and J genes are TRBV20-1 and TRBJ2-2; D is ambiguous. This CDR3 has 13 amino acids. V was shortened by 5 bases and J by 6 bases, with 13 bases between the two germline ends. The germline V gene encodes CDR1 DFQATT and CDR2 SNEGSKA (reference sequence). The CDR3 loop is CSAFGLVPGELFF. CDR3 DNA: TGCAGTGCTTTCGGGCTGGTCCCCGGGGAGCTGTTTTTT.

The chain is built from TRBV30 and TRBJ2-7; D is unclear. Germline values: CDR1 GTSNPN, CDR2 SVGIG (reference sequence). The V end was cut by 1 base, the J end by 7 bases, with 17 bases between. The CDR3 covers 14 residues. The CDR3 DNA is TGTGCCTGGAGTGAATCTACGTACGTGGGGGAGCAGTACTTC. Translated: CAWSESTYVGEQYF.

The rearrangement joins TRBV5-1 to TRBJ1-3; D gene unclear. CDR1 is SGHRS, CDR2 YFSETQ, per germline. The CDR3 runs to 12 residues. Trimming shortened V by 4 bases and J by 4 bases, and 6 bases separated the two germline ends. CDR3 in amino acids: CASSATGNTIYF. The DNA of the CDR3 is TGCGCCAGCAGCGCAACAGGAAACACCATATATTTT.

This clonotype came up many times. The V call is TRBV6-5, the J call TRBJ1-2; D is perhaps TRBD1 (5 bases). The CDR3 runs 14 residues. Germline V gene sequence: CDR1 MNHEY, CDR2 SVGAGI. The V end was cut by 6 bases, the J end by 5 bases, with 16 bases between. CDR3 sequence: CASSSRQNAYGYTF. CDR3 coding DNA: TGTGCCAGCAGCTCCCGACAGAATGCATATGGCTACACCTTC.

This clonotype has a count of ten or more. The J gene is TRBJ1-5, the V gene TRBV6-5; D perhaps matches TRBD1 (5 bases). This CDR3 comprises 14 residues. The V end was cut by 4 bases, the J end by 4 bases, with 11 bases between. From germline, CDR1 is MNHEY and CDR2 SVGAGI. This chain's CDR3 is CASSSDRKNQPQHF. For the CDR3, the DNA is TGTGCCAGCAGTTCCGACAGAAAGAATCAGCCCCAGCATTTT.

There are many counts of this clonotype. The chain uses TRBV20-1 and TRBJ1-5; a weak D match, TRBD1 (6 bases). This CDR3 is built from 15 residues. Germline V lookup: CDR1 DFQATT, CDR2 SNEGSKA (reference sequence). V gave up 2 bases and J gave up 2 bases, with 13 bases separating them. CDR3 protein: CSARFDEGGNQPQHF. CDR3 DNA: TGCAGTGCTAGATTTGATGAGGGGGGCAATCAGCCCCAGCATTTT.

This clonotype occurred many times. The V gene is TRBV20-1, the J gene TRBJ2-1, with TRBD2 matching 13 bases. Germline V gene lookup returns CDR1 DFQATT and CDR2 SNEGSKA (reference sequence). The CDR3 is 14 amino acids. Trimming cost V 6 bases and J 6 bases; bases outside gene matches: 5. In nucleotides, the CDR3 is TGCAGTGCGGAACTAGCGGGGGGGCCCAATGAGCAGTTCTTC. It yields the protein CSAELAGGPNEQFF.

This clonotype was found many times. V usage is TRBV7-9 and J usage is TRBJ2-7; 8 bases agree with TRBD1. CDR1 and CDR2 from the germline V gene are SEHNR and FQNEAQ (reference sequence). With V trimmed by 3 bases and J by 0 bases, 4 bases remained unmatched. The CDR3 has 15 amino acids. The CDR3 DNA follows: TGTGCCAGCAGCTTGACAGGGGACCACTCCTACGAGCAGTACTTC. Its translation is CASSLTGDHSYEQYF.

This clonotype showed up many times. This chain connects TRBV29-1 to TRBJ2-1; D is uncertain. CDR1 SQVTM and CDR2 ANQGSEA come from the germline V gene. Trimming removed 3 bases from V and 7 bases from J, with 10 bases in between. The CDR3 is 12 residues long. The CDR3 sequence: CSVDRGTNEQFF. DNA for the CDR3: TGCAGCGTTGATAGAGGCACAAATGAGCAGTTCTTC.